These 29 T cell receptor beta chains were sequenced from one sample in a study of blood T cell repertoires in COVID-19. Here immunoSEQ multiplex PCR was the method, and the copy in TCRdb shows in-frame clones only, minus some. The sample holds roughly 280,000 clones; more than 85% are singletons and the top ten take 2.5% to 3%. The sequenced sample consisted of PBMCs or T cells enriched from blood (not recorded which). These receptors were collected from a man aged 35-49 years who had been exposed to COVID-19.

The rearrangement joins TRBV28 to TRBJ2-1; tentative D call: TRBD2 (5 bases). Trimming left V 2 bases short and J 7 bases short, with 21 bases between. Per the germline V gene, CDR1 is MDHEN and CDR2 is SYDVKM. The CDR3 is made up of 17 amino acids. For the CDR3, the DNA is TGTGCCAGCAGTTTAGTCCGGACTGCGCCTTTGAGTAATGAGCAGTTCTTC. It translates to CASSLVRTAPLSNEQFF.

This rearrangement joins TRBV20-1 to TRBJ1-2; D not resolved. The V gene lost 3 bases and the J gene lost 3 bases, with 8 bases spanning the gap. The CDR3 runs to 12 residues. CDR1 and CDR2 (germline): DFQATT, SNEGSKA (reference sequence). The CDR3 reads CSASPGDYGYTF. CDR3 in DNA: TGCAGTGCTAGTCCCGGGGACTATGGCTACACCTTC.

The rearrangement uses TRBV19 and TRBJ2-5; TRBD2 aligns across 9 bases. The germline CDR1 and CDR2 sequences are LNHDA and SQIVND (reference sequence). CDR3 length equals 15 residues. The V segment lost 5 bases and the J segment 1 base; nucleotides outside the gene matches: 5. CDR3 nucleotides: TGTGCCAGTAGTCCCGGGGGACTAGCCCAAGAGACCCAGTACTTC. Translated: CASSPGGLAQETQYF.

The J gene is TRBJ1-6, the V gene TRBV11-2; D gene uncertain. The germline V and J ends were trimmed by 3 bases and 7 bases, with 16 bases remaining between them. Germline CDR1 and CDR2: SGHAT and FQNNGV. This CDR3 has 16 residues. The CDR3 loop is CASSFKWAPQNSPLHF. CDR3 DNA: TGTGCCAGCAGCTTTAAGTGGGCCCCCCAAAATTCACCCCTCCACTTT.

The V call is TRBV3-1 (or the pseudogene TRBV3-2), the J call TRBJ2-7; 8 bases agree with TRBD1. The CDR3 extends over 14 amino acids. Germline CDR1 LGHDT, CDR2 YNNKEL (reference sequence). Trimming took 6 bases from V and 1 from J; bases not matched to a gene: 5. The CDR3 DNA reads as TGTGCCAGCAGGCAACAGGGGGAATCCTACGAGCAGTACTTC. Residues: CASRQQGESYEQYF.

V is TRBV3-1 (or the pseudogene TRBV3-2) and J is TRBJ1-3, with a weak D call TRBD1 (5 bases). Germline CDR1 reads LGHDT; CDR2 reads YNNKEL (reference sequence). The CDR3 totals 14 residues. Trimming stripped 2 bases from V and 4 bases from J, with 9 bases between. This CDR3 reads CASSQWGPGNTIYF. CDR3 nucleotides: TGTGCCAGCAGCCAATGGGGCCCCGGAAACACCATATATTTT.

This chain connects TRBV19 to TRBJ1-1; possible D gene TRBD1, 6 bases. CDR1 is LNHDA, CDR2 SQIVND, per germline (reference sequence). Trimming shortened V by 3 bases and J by 8 bases, and 13 bases separated the two germline ends. The CDR3 has 13 residues. The CDR3 sequence is CASSIIRGTEAFF. CDR3 DNA: TGTGCCAGTAGTATCATAAGGGGGACCGAAGCTTTCTTT.

The sample holds one count of this clone. Compared with germline, one end of the junction differs, possibly owing to a read error. V is TRBV6-5 and J is TRBJ1-1; possibly TRBD1 for D (6 bases). This CDR3 is 12 amino acids long. The germline CDR1 and CDR2 sequences are MNHEY and SVGAGI. The CDR3 DNA reads as TGTGCCAGCAGCCCCCGGGACACAGAAGCTTTCTTT. Protein: CASSPRDTEAFF.

The chain recombines TRBV30 with TRBJ2-7; D is possibly TRBD2 (7 bases). CDR1 GTSNPN and CDR2 SVGIG come from the germline V gene (reference sequence). Trimming shortened V by 0 bases and J by 3 bases, and 9 bases separated the two germline ends. The length of the CDR3 is 13 residues. The DNA of the CDR3 is TGTGCCTGGAGTGTGGGAGGGGGCTACGAGCAGTACTTC. Translated: CAWSVGGGYEQYF.

CDR3 loop: CASSFDRVDDTEAFF. The CDR3 nucleotides are TGTGCCAGCAGCTTCGACAGGGTGGACGACACTGAAGCTTTCTTT. This sequence joins TRBV5-5 and TRBJ1-1; TRBD1 aligns across 7 bases. The CDR3 sequence is 15 residues long. V shed 2 bases, J shed 3 bases, and the junction held 7 bases outside the gene matches. Germline lookup yields CDR1 SGHKS and CDR2 YYEKEE (reference sequence). Full variable domain (rest looked up from reference TRBV5-5 and TRBJ1-1): DAGVTQSPTHLIKTRGQQVTLRCSPISGHKSVSWYQQVLGQGPQFIFQYYEKEERGRGNFPDRFSARQFPNYSSELNVNALLLGDSALYLCASSFDRVDDTEAFFGQGTRLTVV.

The chain has TRBV10-3 and TRBJ2-7; TRBD2 matches at 14 bases. Germline V gives CDR1 ENHRY, CDR2 SYGVKD. After removal of 0 bases from V and 1 base from J, the junction contained 2 bases not matched to a gene. The CDR3 extends over 17 amino acids. CDR3 region: CAISESGLAGESYEQYF. The CDR3 DNA sequence: TGTGCCATCAGTGAGTCGGGACTAGCGGGAGAATCCTACGAGCAGTACTTC.

This clone showed up just a few times. V usage is TRBV29-1 and J usage is TRBJ1-2, with D tentatively TRBD1 (5 bases). Germline loops: CDR1 SQVTM, CDR2 ANQGSEA. V was trimmed by 3 bases and J by 3 bases, leaving 5 bases between them. The CDR3 runs 11 residues. CDR3 loop: CSVDRDYGYTF. The DNA of the CDR3 is TGCAGCGTTGACAGGGACTATGGCTACACCTTC.

This chain uses TRBV5-1 with TRBJ1-3; 9 bases align to TRBD1. The CDR3 has 16 residues. CDR1 is SGHRS and CDR2 is YFSETQ in the germline V gene. V shed 2 bases, J shed 4 bases, and the junction held 7 bases outside the gene matches. The CDR3: CASSFQTGGVGNTIYF. The CDR3 region has the DNA TGCGCCAGCAGCTTTCAAACAGGGGGCGTAGGAAACACCATATATTTT.

The rearrangement joins TRBV12-3 or TRBV12-4 to TRBJ2-1, with a possible D match to TRBD2 (5 bases). V was pared by 6 bases and J by 8 bases, with 8 bases between. The CDR3 is made up of 11 amino acids. The CDR3 protein is CASRAGHEQFF. DNA for the CDR3: TGTGCCAGCAGGGCGGGCCATGAGCAGTTCTTC.

CDR3 sequence reads: CASSRTPAYNEQFF. In nucleotides, the CDR3 is TGTGCCAGCAGCCGGACACCAGCCTACAATGAGCAGTTCTTC. The genes are TRBV9 and TRBJ2-1, with a weak D call TRBD1 (5 bases). This CDR3 contains 14 residues. Germline V gene lookup returns CDR1 SGDLS and CDR2 YYNGEE. V shed 4 bases and J shed 2 bases, with 10 bases lying between them.

The rearrangement joins TRBV30 to TRBJ2-5; TRBD1 agrees at 8 bases. Germline CDR1 GTSNPN, CDR2 SVGIG (reference sequence). The CDR3 covers 12 residues. V lost 2 bases and J lost 4; bases outside the gene matches: 0. The CDR3 DNA reads TGTGCCTGGAGTACAGGGGGAGAGACCCAGTACTTC. Protein: CAWSTGGETQYF.

Here the CDR3 DNA reads TGTGCCAGCAGCGTAACCGGGACAGAGTCCAATGAGCAGTTCTTC. The encoded protein is CASSVTGTESNEQFF. The rearrangement uses TRBV11-3 and TRBJ2-1, with 7 bases aligning to TRBD1. V lost 5 bases and J lost 6; bases outside the gene matches: 10. This CDR3 has 15 amino acids. Looked up from germline, CDR1 is SGHNT and CDR2 is YENEEA.

This chain connects TRBV29-1 to TRBJ2-1; TRBD2 is a possible D gene (6 bases). The ends were cut back, 6 bases at V and 7 bases at J, with 13 bases in the middle. CDR1 and CDR2 from the germline V gene are SQVTM and ANQGSEA. This CDR3 has 12 residues. The CDR3 loop is CSVGYRENEQFF. In DNA form, the CDR3 reads TGCAGCGTGGGATACCGGGAGAATGAGCAGTTCTTC.

V gene TRBV5-1 combines with J gene TRBJ2-7; 7 nucleotides line up with TRBD1. J gave up 2 bases and V 4 bases, and 3 bases lay outside the gene matches. Germline assignment: CDR1 SGHRS and CDR2 YFSETQ. The CDR3 is made up of 13 amino acids. Written as DNA, the CDR3 is TGCGCCAGCAGCCAGACAGGGACCTACGAGCAGTACTTC. This encodes CASSQTGTYEQYF.

This clone was detected once. V is TRBV6-6 and J is TRBJ1-6; 10 bases fit TRBD1. The germline V gene has CDR1 MNHNY and CDR2 SVGAGI (reference sequence). Trimming at V came to 7 bases and at J to 5 bases, leaving 5 bases not matched to a gene. CDR3 size: 15 residues. The DNA for the CDR3 is TGTGCCAGCACCCTCGGACAGGGGGATAATTCACCCCTCCACTTT. Amino acid sequence: CASTLGQGDNSPLHF.

This sequence joins TRBV28 and TRBJ2-1; D is possibly TRBD1 (6 bases). In germline, CDR1 is MDHEN, CDR2 SYDVKM. V gave up 4 bases and J gave up 0 bases, with 10 bases separating them. CDR3 length: 15 amino acids. This CDR3 reads CASSSTGSSYNEQFF. CDR3 nucleotides: TGTGCCAGCAGTTCGACAGGAAGCTCCTACAATGAGCAGTTCTTC.

This clone showed up just once. The CDR3: CASSDLGGGYTF. The DNA of the CDR3 is TGTGCCAGCAGTGATTTAGGGGGTGGCTACACCTTC. The chain combines TRBV6-1 with TRBJ1-2, with D possibly TRBD1 on 6 matching bases. V dropped 3 bases and J dropped 7 bases, with 9 bases sitting between them. CDR3 length: 12 residues. The germline gives CDR1 MNHNS, CDR2 SASEGT.

The V gene is TRBV28, the J gene TRBJ1-6, with 8 bases that match TRBD1. After removal of 5 bases from V and 13 bases from J, the junction contained 1 base not matched to a gene. The CDR3 is 11 residues long. The germline V gene has CDR1 MDHEN and CDR2 SYDVKM. The CDR3 is CASSQGAPLHF. CDR3 in DNA: TGTGCCAGCAGTCAGGGGGCCCCCCTCCACTTT.

The chain employs TRBV29-1 and TRBJ2-2; 11 nucleotides agree with TRBD1. This CDR3 comprises 13 residues. The germline V gene has CDR1 SQVTM and CDR2 ANQGSEA. V dropped 7 bases and J dropped 7; count of bases not matched to a gene: 5. CDR3 sequence reads: CSADRGRSGELFF. The CDR3, as DNA: TGCAGCGCGGACAGGGGGCGCAGCGGGGAGCTGTTTTTT.

This sequence joins TRBV19 and TRBJ1-5, with D maybe TRBD1 (5 bases). Per the germline V gene, CDR1 is LNHDA and CDR2 is SQIVND (reference sequence). Trimming shortened V by 1 base and J by 0 bases, and 19 bases separated the two germline ends. The CDR3 is 19 amino acids. Here the CDR3 reads CASSIGPIAGQSSNQPQHF. The CDR3 bases are TGTGCCAGTAGTATAGGCCCGATCGCGGGGCAATCTAGCAATCAGCCCCAGCATTTT.

This chain connects TRBV4-3 to TRBJ1-2; TRBD1 matches at 10 bases. The CDR3 sequence is 16 residues long. CDR1 and CDR2 (germline): LGHNA, YSLEER. V shed 4 bases, J shed 2 bases, and the junction held 7 bases outside the gene matches. The CDR3 nucleotides read TGCGCCAGCAGCCGGTCGGGACAGGGGTCCAACTATGGCTACACCTTC. Encoded protein: CASSRSGQGSNYGYTF.

The chain combines TRBV28 with TRBJ1-2; D remains unclear. This CDR3 has 15 residues. From germline, CDR1 is MDHEN and CDR2 SYDVKM. The germline V and J ends were trimmed by 10 bases and 6 bases, with 24 bases remaining between them. This CDR3 reads CATDQLPASGNGYTF. CDR3 nucleotide sequence: TGTGCCACCGACCAATTACCAGCCTCGGGTAATGGCTACACCTTC.

The V gene is TRBV28, the J gene TRBJ1-2, with TRBD1 matching 12 bases. Germline CDR1 MDHEN, CDR2 SYDVKM. The V gene end was trimmed by 6 bases and the J gene end by 8 bases; junction bases not matched to a gene: 13. The CDR3 extends over 16 amino acids. In DNA form, the CDR3 reads TGTGCCAGCAGCCTCTCTTGGGGACAGGGGGCTGACGGCTACACCTTC. Residues: CASSLSWGQGADGYTF.

The chain recombines TRBV28 with TRBJ1-2, with D tentatively TRBD1 (6 bases). The CDR3 sequence is 17 residues long. V lost 4 bases and J lost 4, with 22 bases in between. CDR1 and CDR2 (germline): MDHEN, SYDVKM. The CDR3 region has the DNA TGTGCCAGCAGTTCCAGGCGGGGGGCAGGGGTCCCCTATGGCTACACCTTC. Its protein is CASSSRRGAGVPYGYTF.